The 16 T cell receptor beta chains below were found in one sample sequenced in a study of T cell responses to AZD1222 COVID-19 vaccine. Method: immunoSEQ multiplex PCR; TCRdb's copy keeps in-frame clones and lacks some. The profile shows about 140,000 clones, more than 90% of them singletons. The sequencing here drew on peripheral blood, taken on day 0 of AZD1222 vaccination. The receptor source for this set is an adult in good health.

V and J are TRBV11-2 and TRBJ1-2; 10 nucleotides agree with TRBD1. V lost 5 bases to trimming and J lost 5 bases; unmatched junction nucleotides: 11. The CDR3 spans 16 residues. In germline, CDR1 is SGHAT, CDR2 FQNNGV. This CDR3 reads CASSPGTGARRYGYTF. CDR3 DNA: TGTGCCAGCAGCCCCGGGACAGGGGCGCGCCGTTATGGCTACACCTTC.

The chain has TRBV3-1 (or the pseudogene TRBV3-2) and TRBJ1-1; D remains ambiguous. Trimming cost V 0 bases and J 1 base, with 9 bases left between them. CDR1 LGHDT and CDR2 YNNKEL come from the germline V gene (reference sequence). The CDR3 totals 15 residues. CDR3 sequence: CASSQEAVENTEAFF. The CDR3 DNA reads TGTGCCAGCAGCCAAGAGGCAGTGGAGAACACTGAAGCTTTCTTT.

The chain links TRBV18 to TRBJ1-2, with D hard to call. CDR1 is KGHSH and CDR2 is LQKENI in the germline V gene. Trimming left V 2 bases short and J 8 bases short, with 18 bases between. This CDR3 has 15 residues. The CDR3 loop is CASSPTRGDFYGYTF. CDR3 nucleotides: TGTGCCAGCTCACCAACCCGCGGAGACTTTTACGGCTACACCTTC.

CDR3 nucleotides: TGTGCCAGCAGCCAAGTCGCTGGGGAGCGGCCCTACAATGAGCAGTTCTTC. This gives the protein CASSQVAGERPYNEQFF. The chain links TRBV3-1 (or the pseudogene TRBV3-2) to TRBJ2-1, with D possibly TRBD2 on 5 matching bases. Germline-derived CDR1 and CDR2 are LGHDT and YNNKEL (reference sequence). The germline V and J ends were trimmed by 1 base and 2 bases, with 15 bases remaining between them. There are 17 residues in the CDR3.

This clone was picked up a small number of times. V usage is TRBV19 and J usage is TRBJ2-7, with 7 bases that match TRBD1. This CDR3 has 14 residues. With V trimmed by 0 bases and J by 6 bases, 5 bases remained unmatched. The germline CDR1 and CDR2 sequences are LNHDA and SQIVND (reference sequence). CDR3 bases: TGTGCCAGTAGTATAGAAGGGACAGATGGCGAGCAGTACTTC. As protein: CASSIEGTDGEQYF.

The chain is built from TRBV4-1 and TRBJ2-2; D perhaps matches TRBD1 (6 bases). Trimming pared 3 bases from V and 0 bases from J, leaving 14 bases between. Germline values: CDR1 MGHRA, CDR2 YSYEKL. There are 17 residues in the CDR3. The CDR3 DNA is TGCGCCAGCAGCCATCTGACAGGAATACCGAACACCGGGGAGCTGTTTTTT. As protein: CASSHLTGIPNTGELFF.

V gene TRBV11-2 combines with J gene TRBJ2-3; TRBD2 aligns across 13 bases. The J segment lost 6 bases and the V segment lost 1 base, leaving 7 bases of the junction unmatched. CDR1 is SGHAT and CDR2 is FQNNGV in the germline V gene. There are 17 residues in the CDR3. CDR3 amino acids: CASSLAGLAGVGDTQYF. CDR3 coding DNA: TGTGCCAGCAGCTTAGCTGGACTAGCGGGAGTAGGGGATACGCAGTATTTT.

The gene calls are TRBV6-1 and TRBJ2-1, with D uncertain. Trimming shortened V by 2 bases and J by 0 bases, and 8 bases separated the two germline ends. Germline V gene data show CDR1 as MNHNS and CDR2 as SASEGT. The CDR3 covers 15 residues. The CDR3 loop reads CASSEFGISYNEQFF. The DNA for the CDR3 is TGTGCCAGCAGTGAATTCGGTATCTCCTACAATGAGCAGTTCTTC.

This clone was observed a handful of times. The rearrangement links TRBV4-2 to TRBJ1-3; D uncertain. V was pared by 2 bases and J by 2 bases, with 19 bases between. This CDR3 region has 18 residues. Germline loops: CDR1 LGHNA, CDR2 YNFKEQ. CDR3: CASSQLEVTAKAGNTIYF. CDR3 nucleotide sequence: TGTGCCAGCAGCCAACTAGAGGTGACTGCTAAAGCTGGAAACACCATATATTTT.

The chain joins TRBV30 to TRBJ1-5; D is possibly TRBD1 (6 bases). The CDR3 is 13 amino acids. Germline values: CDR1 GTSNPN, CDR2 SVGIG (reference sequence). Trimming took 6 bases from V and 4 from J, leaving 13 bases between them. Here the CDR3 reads CACKGERNQPQHF. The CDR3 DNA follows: TGTGCCTGTAAGGGGGAAAGGAATCAGCCCCAGCATTTT.

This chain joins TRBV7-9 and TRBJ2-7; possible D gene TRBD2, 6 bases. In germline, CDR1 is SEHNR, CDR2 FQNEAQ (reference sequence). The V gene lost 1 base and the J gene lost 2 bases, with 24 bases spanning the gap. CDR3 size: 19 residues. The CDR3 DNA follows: TGTGCCAGCAGCTTAGGGGCCTCATTAGGCGGGAAGGGGACCTACGAGCAGTACTTC. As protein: CASSLGASLGGKGTYEQYF.

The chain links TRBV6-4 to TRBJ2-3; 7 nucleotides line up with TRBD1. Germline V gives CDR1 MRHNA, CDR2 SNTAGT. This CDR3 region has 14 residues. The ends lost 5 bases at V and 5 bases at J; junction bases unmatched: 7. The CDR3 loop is CASSTGAGGDTQYF. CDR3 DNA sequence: TGTGCCAGCAGTACAGGGGCGGGTGGAGATACGCAGTATTTT.

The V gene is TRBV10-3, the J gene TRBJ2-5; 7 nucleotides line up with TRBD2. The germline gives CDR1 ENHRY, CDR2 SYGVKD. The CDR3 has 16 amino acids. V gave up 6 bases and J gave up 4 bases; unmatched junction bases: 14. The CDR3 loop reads CAIRGSVRRELETQYF. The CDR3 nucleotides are TGTGCCATCAGGGGATCGGTGCGGCGGGAGCTAGAGACCCAGTACTTC.

The CDR3 region has the DNA TGCGCCAGCAGCTTCGGGGCGGGAGACCTCCCTTACGAGCAGTACTTC. Translation gives CASSFGAGDLPYEQYF. V and J are TRBV4-1 and TRBJ2-7; 7 positions match TRBD2. CDR1 and CDR2 (germline): MGHRA, YSYEKL. The CDR3 is 16 residues long. V lost 5 bases, J lost 4 bases, and 14 bases stayed unmatched.

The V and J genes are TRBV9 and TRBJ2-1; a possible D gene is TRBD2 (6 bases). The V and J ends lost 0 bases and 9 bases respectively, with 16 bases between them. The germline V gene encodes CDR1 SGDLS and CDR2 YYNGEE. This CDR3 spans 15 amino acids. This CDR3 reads CASSVVTGERGEQFF. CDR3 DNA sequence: TGTGCCAGCAGCGTAGTAACGGGAGAGCGCGGTGAGCAGTTCTTC. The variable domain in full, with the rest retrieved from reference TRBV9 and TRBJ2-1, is DSGVTQTPKHLITATGQRVTLRCSPRSGDLSVYWYQQSLDQGLQFLIQYYNGEERAKGNILERFSAQQFPDLHSELNLSSLELGDSALYFCASSVVTGERGEQFFGPGTRLTVL.

CDR3 sequence reads: CASSQGGQIQETQYF. In nucleotides, the CDR3 is TGTGCCAGCAGCCAGGGTGGACAGATACAAGAGACCCAGTACTTC. The V and J genes are TRBV3-1 (or the pseudogene TRBV3-2) and TRBJ2-5; weak D call: TRBD1 (6 bases). Trimming took 3 bases from V and 2 from J, leaving 13 bases between them. Germline-derived CDR1 and CDR2 are LGHDT and YNNKEL (reference sequence). The CDR3 length is 15 residues.